Listed below are T cell receptor beta chains from one sample, sequenced in a study of CD8+CD57+ T cells in acquired aplastic anemia. TCRdb fed the reads into MiXCR, producing one record per CDR3 protein. Of about 160,000 distinct CDR3 sequences listed, 40% to 60% are singletons. Specimen: sorted CD4+, CD8+, or CD8+CD57+ T cells (not recorded which) from PBMCs. These receptors were taken from a human donor with aplastic anemia. Both conserved end residues are part of each CDR3. A D gene is named only where the DNA matches it firmly. Clone sizes are given selectively: once, few, many, or a class where the clone is expanded.

V gene	clone size	J gene	D gene	CDR3 DNA	CDR3 protein
TRBV30	many	TRBJ1-6	.	TGTGCCTGGAGTGTAGGGGCAGGAATTTCACCCCTCCACTTT	CAWSVGAGISPLHF
TRBV29-1	.	TRBJ2-2	TRBD1	TGCACGGCGAAGGGGGCGAGTACCGGGGAGCTGTTTTTT	CTAKGASTGELFF
TRBV20-1	.	TRBJ1-5	.	TGCAGTGCTAGTACCTGGGACGTTAGCAATCAGCCCCAGCATTTT	CSASTWDVSNQPQHF
TRBV12-3/TRBV12-4	.	TRBJ1-6	.	TGTGCCAGCAAGCTTCCAAGAAATAATTCACCCCTCCACTTT	CASKLPRNNSPLHF
TRBV5-5	.	TRBJ1-1	TRBD1	TGTGCCAGCAGCTCTTCGACAGGGCTGAACACTGAAGCTTTCTTT	CASSSSTGLNTEAFF
TRBV10-3	.	TRBJ1-1	.	TGTGCCATCAGTATCGGGATTTCGGCCACTGAAGCTTTCTTT	CAISIGISATEAFF
TRBV12-3/TRBV12-4	.	TRBJ2-1	TRBD2	TGTGCCAGCAGCCGTAGCGGGAGATCCGATGAGCAGTTCTTC	CASSRSGRSDEQFF
TRBV10-1	many	TRBJ2-7	TRBD1	TGCGCCAGCAGTCTCAACAGGGGCAACGAGCAGTACTTC	CASSLNRGNEQYF
TRBV13	.	TRBJ2-7	TRBD2	TGTGCCAGCCGGAGTCTAGCGGGAGGGTACGAGCAGTACTTC	CASRSLAGGYEQYF
TRBV6-5	.	TRBJ1-2	.	TGTGCCAGCAGTTACTCTGGCGGATCTAACTATGGCTACACCTTC	CASSYSGGSNYGYTF
TRBV20-1	.	TRBJ2-1	TRBD2	TGCAGTGCTAGTGTGCTAGCGGGAAGTACTGAGCAGTTCTTC	CSASVLAGSTEQFF
TRBV4-3	many	TRBJ2-3	.	TGCGCCAGCAGCCAAGATAGTACAGTAGCGGATACGCAGTATTTT	CASSQDSTVADTQYF
TRBV10-3	.	TRBJ2-3	.	TGTGCCATCAGGGGGGTAGATACGCAGTATTTT	CAIRGVDTQYF
TRBV7-9	many	TRBJ2-5	TRBD1	TGTGCCAGCAGCACACAGGGGCCTGAGACCCAGTACTTC	CASSTQGPETQYF
TRBV2	many	TRBJ2-7	.	TGTGCCAGCAGTGACGTTGAGACCCACGAGCAGTACTTC	CASSDVETHEQYF
TRBV20-1	many	TRBJ1-5	TRBD1	TGCAGTGCCACGACAGGGATAAATCAGCCCCAGCATTTT	CSATTGINQPQHF
TRBV2	many	TRBJ2-7	.	TGTGCCGAACATCCCCCAACAAAATACGAGCAGTACTTC	CAEHPPTKYEQYF
TRBV5-6	.	TRBJ1-4	TRBD1	TGTGCCAGCAGCCCAGACAGGGTACGAGAAAAACTGTTTTTT	CASSPDRVREKLFF
TRBV11-1	many	TRBJ2-5	.	TGTGCCAGCAGCTTTCAAGGGGGTCCTAAAGAGACCCAGTACTTC	CASSFQGGPKETQYF
TRBV6-1	many	TRBJ1-2	.	TGTGCCATCACCCTTTTGCTGGGTCTCTATGGCTACACCTTC	CAITLLLGLYGYTF
TRBV19	.	TRBJ1-6	.	TGTGCCAGTAGTATTCAGGGAAACTCACCCCTCCACTTT	CASSIQGNSPLHF
TRBV10-3	many	TRBJ2-1	TRBD2	TGTGCCATCAGTGCGGAAGCGGGGCCCTACAATGAGCAGTTCTTC	CAISAEAGPYNEQFF
TRBV20-1	.	TRBJ2-5	.	TGCAGTACATTACGAGGGGGAGAGACCCAGTACTTC	CSTLRGGETQYF
TRBV7-6	.	TRBJ2-7	.	TGTGCCAGCAGCTTCGGACAGTTATACGAGCAGTACTTC	CASSFGQLYEQYF
TRBV25-1	many	TRBJ2-3	TRBD2	TGTGCCAGCAGTGCGACTAGCGGGAGGGCAAGAGATACGCAGTATTTT	CASSATSGRARDTQYF
TRBV20-1	many	TRBJ2-1	TRBD1	TGCAGTGCTAGTCCCGGGACAGGGATAGGTAGTGAGCAGTTCTTC	CSASPGTGIGSEQFF
TRBV29-1	.	TRBJ1-1	.	TGCAGCGTTGAACGCCCAGGGGCTACTCTGTACGCTTTCTTT	CSVERPGATLYAFF
TRBV6-5	many	TRBJ1-5	.	TGTGCCAGCAGTTACTCAGGGGCAGATAATCAGCCCCAGCATTTT	CASSYSGADNQPQHF
TRBV9	.	TRBJ1-2	.	TGTGCCAGCAGCGACGGGGGGTACTATGGCTACACCTTC	CASSDGGYYGYTF
TRBV5-1	once	TRBJ2-2	.	TGCGCCAGCAGCTTGGCACCTCAGGGCACCGGGGAGCTGTTTTTT	CASSLAPQGTGELFF
TRBV6-5	many	TRBJ2-7	.	TGTGCGACCGGGACCGATCCCTACGAGCAGTACTTC	CATGTDPYEQYF
TRBV10-3	.	TRBJ2-7	.	TGTGCCATCAGTCAACAGACCGATTACGAGCAGTACTTC	CAISQQTDYEQYF
TRBV19	once	TRBJ1-5	.	TGTGCCAGTACAGACTATAGCAATCAGCCCCAGCATTTT	CASTDYSNQPQHF
TRBV20-1	.	TRBJ2-7	TRBD1	TGCAGTGCTCGGACAGGGGACGAGCAGTACTTC	CSARTGDEQYF
TRBV29-1	.	TRBJ2-3	TRBD1	TGCAGCGTTGAAGGGACAGGGGAGAGCACAGATACGCAGTATTTT	CSVEGTGESTDTQYF
TRBV29-1	many	TRBJ2-2	TRBD1	TGCAGCGTTGAACCCTCAAACAGGGGAACCGGGGAGCTGTTTTTT	CSVEPSNRGTGELFF
TRBV20-1	.	TRBJ1-1	.	TGCAGTGCTAGCAAACCGGGGAGAGGTGAAGCTTTCTTT	CSASKPGRGEAFF
TRBV5-4	.	TRBJ2-2	TRBD2	TGTGCCAGCAGCTTGGCGGCCGGCGGGGGCACCGGGGAGCTGTTTTTT	CASSLAAGGGTGELFF
TRBV2	few	TRBJ2-2	.	TGTGCCAGCAGTGACCACTACCAGACCGGGGAGCTGTTTTTT	CASSDHYQTGELFF
TRBV12-3/TRBV12-4	many	TRBJ1-1	.	TGTGCCAGCAGTTTAAATGAGTGGGCAGGGAACACTGAAGCTTTCTTT	CASSLNEWAGNTEAFF
TRBV12-3/TRBV12-4	.	TRBJ1-2	.	TGTGCCACCCTGGGGAGGCGGGGAGGCTACACCTTC	CATLGRRGGYTF
TRBV2	many	TRBJ1-5	TRBD1	TGTGCCAGCAGTGGTAGGACAGGGTCGGTGTATAGCAATCAGCCCCAGCATTTT	CASSGRTGSVYSNQPQHF
TRBV2	many	TRBJ2-1	TRBD2	TGTGCCAGCAGTTCTTCCAGCGGGAGTTCCTACAATGAGCAGTTCTTC	CASSSSSGSSYNEQFF
TRBV4-1	many	TRBJ2-7	TRBD2	TGCGCCAGCAGCCAAGAGGCCCCTAGCGGACCCTACGAGCAGTACTTC	CASSQEAPSGPYEQYF
TRBV15	few	TRBJ2-3	TRBD1	TGTGCCACCAGCCCTCGACAGGGGCGCACAGATACGCAGTATTTT	CATSPRQGRTDTQYF
TRBV5-4	many	TRBJ2-7	.	TGTGCCAGCAGATCAGAGAGCTACGAGCAGTACTTC	CASRSESYEQYF
TRBV6-1	many	TRBJ1-6	TRBD1	TGTGCCAGCAATACCGGGACAGGGGTACATTCACCCCTCCACTTT	CASNTGTGVHSPLHF